The present entry profiles one T cell receptor beta chain with its context. The antigen remains unidentified. The sample comes from a study of T cells in localized non-small cell lung cancer. Findings of the study overall: Tumor showed lower T cell clonality than uninvolved adjacent lung, where it was highest.

The table came from immunoSEQ multiplex PCR; TCRdb's copy has only in-frame clones and leaves some out. The table shows some 51,000 clones, with just over 85% occurring only once. Germline CDR1 is MNHNY and CDR2 is SVGAGI (reference sequence). CDR3 size: 14 residues. The germline V and J ends were trimmed by 8 bases and 6 bases, with 20 bases remaining between them. This sequence joins TRBV6-6 and TRBJ2-7, with D perhaps matching TRBD1 or TRBD2 (5 bases each). The clonotype originates from a woman aged 40 to 75 with stage I lung adenocarcinoma. Sample: peripheral blood, taken before any cancer treatment. CDR3 DNA: TGTGCCAGCGGGACGGATGTGGGGGTAGGCGAGCAGTACTTC. Protein: CASGTDVGVGEQYF.